The clone carrying this T cell receptor (beta chain) was picked up many times. Researchers made TCR beta libraries by using iRepertoire HTBI primers and running Arm-PCR on CDR3 regions. TCRdb processed the multiplex PCR reads anew with MiXCR; each CDR3 protein has one entry. The sample lists roughly 420,000 distinct CDR3 sequences; roughly a sixth were seen once. Trimming cost V 0 bases and J 0 bases, with 14 bases left between them. Per the germline V gene, CDR1 is DFQATT and CDR2 is SNEGSKA (reference sequence). The CDR3 consists of 17 residues. These data come from a study of regulatory T cells in long-lasting Graves disease. As for time point: newly diagnosed GD, antithyroid drugs for less than 3 months. RNA from PBMCs was the source of the TCR library.

The J gene is TRBJ1-4, the V gene TRBV20-1, with D unclear. This TCR came from a female donor with Graves disease. The sample consisted of peripheral blood mononuclear cells (PBMCs), taken at new diagnosis, from a patient treated with antithyroid drugs. In DNA, the CDR3 is TGCAGTGCTAGAGATTCTGGGAATCCAGCAACTAATGAAAAACTGTTTTTT. Translating it yields CSARDSGNPATNEKLFF.